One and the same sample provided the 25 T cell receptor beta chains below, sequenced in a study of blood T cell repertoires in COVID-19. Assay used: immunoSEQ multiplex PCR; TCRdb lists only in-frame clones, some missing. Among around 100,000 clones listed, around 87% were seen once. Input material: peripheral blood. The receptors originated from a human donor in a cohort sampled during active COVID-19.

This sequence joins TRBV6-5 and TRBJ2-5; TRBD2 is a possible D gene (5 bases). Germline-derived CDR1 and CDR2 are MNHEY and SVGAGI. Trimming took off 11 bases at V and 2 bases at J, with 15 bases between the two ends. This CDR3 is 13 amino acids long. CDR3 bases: TGTGCCGGACGGGATCGGGGTCAAGAGACCCAGTACTTC. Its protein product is CAGRDRGQETQYF.

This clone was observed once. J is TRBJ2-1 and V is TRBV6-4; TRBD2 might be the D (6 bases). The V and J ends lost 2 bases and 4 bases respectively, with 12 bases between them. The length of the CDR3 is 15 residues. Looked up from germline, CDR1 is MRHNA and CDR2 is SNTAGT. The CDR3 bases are TGTGCCAGCAGTGACGAACTAGCTCCGTACAATGAGCAGTTCTTC. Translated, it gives CASSDELAPYNEQFF.

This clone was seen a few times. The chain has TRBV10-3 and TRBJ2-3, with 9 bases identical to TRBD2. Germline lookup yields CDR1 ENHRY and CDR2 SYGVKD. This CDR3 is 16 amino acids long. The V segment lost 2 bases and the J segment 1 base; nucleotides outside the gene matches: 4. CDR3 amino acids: CAISELVAGGTDTQYF. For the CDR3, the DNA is TGTGCCATCAGTGAGCTAGTAGCGGGGGGCACAGATACGCAGTATTTT.

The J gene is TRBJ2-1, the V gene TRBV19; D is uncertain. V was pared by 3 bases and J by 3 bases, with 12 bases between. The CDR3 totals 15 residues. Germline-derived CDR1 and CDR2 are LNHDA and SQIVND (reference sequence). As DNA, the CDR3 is TGTGCCAGTAGTATTAACCGGGTAGACTACAATGAGCAGTTCTTC. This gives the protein CASSINRVDYNEQFF.

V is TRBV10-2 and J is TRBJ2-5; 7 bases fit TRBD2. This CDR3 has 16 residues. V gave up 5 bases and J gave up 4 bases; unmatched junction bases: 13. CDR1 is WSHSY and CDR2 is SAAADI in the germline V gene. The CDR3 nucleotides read TGCGCCAGCAGTTCCGTGGGGGGAGGGCCGAGAGAGACCCAGTACTTC. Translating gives CASSSVGGGPRETQYF.

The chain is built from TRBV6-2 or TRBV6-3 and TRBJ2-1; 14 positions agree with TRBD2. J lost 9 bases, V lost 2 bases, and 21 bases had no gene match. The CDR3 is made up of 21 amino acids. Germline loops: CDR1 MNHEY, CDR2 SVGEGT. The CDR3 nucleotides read TGTGCCAGCAGTTACGGTCTTTTGGGGACTAGCGGGAGAGGGCGGCTGGGTGAGCAGTTCTTC. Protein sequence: CASSYGLLGTSGRGRLGEQFF.

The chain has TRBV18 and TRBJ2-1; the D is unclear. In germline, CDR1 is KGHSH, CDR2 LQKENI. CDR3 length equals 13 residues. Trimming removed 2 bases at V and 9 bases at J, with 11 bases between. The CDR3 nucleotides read TGTGCCAGCTCACCAGAACAAAACAGTGAGCAGTTCTTC. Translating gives CASSPEQNSEQFF.

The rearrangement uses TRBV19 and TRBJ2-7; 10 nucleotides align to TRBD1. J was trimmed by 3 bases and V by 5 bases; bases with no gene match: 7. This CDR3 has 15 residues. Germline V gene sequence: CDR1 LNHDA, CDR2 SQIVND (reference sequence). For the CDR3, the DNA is TGTGCCAGTAGTGGAGGACAGGGGGGGTTCTACGAGCAGTACTTC. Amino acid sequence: CASSGGQGGFYEQYF.

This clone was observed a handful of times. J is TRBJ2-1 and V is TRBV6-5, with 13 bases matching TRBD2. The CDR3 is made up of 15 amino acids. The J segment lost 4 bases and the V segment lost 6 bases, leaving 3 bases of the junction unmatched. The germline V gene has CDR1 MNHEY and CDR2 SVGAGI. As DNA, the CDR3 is TGTGCCAGCAGCGAGACTAGCGGGAGGTACAATGAGCAGTTCTTC. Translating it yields CASSETSGRYNEQFF.

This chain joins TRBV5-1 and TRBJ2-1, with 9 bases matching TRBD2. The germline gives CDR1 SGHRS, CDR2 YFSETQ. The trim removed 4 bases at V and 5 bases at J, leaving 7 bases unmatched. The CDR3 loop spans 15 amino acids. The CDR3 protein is CASSLTSGYNNEQFF. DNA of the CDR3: TGCGCCAGCAGCCTAACTAGCGGGTATAACAATGAGCAGTTCTTC.

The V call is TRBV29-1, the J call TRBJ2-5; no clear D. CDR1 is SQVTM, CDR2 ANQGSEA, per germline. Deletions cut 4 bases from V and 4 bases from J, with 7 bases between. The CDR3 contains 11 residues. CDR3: CSVGLRETQYF. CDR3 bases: TGCAGCGTTGGTCTAAGAGAGACCCAGTACTTC.

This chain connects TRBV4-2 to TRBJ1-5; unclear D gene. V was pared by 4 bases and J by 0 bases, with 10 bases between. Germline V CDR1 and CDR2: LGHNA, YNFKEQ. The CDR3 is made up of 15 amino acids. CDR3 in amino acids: CASSREGNSNQPQHF. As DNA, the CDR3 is TGTGCCAGCAGCCGCGAGGGTAATAGCAATCAGCCCCAGCATTTT.

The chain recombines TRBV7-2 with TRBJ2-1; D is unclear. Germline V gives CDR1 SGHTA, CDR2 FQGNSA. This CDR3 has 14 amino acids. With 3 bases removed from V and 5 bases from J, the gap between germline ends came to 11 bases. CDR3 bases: TGTGCCAGCAGCTTTGGTCGCGCCAACAATGAGCAGTTCTTC. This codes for CASSFGRANNEQFF.

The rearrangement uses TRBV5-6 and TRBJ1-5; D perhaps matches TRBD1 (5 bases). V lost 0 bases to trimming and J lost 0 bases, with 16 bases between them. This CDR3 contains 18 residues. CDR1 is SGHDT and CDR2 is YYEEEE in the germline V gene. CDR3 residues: CASSLGGRVPDSNQPQHF. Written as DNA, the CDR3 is TGTGCCAGCAGCTTGGGGGGGAGGGTCCCTGATAGCAATCAGCCCCAGCATTTT.

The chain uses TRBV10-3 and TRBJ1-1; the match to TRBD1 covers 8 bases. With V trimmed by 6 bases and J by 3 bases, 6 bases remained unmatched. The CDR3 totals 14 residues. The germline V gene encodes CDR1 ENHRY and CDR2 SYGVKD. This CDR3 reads CAIRGDRRDTEAFF. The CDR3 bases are TGTGCCATCAGGGGGGACAGGCGGGACACTGAAGCTTTCTTT.

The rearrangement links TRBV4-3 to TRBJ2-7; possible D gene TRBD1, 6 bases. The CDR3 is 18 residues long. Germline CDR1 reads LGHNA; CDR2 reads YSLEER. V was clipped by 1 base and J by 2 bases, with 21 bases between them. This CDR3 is CASSQGFRGSSAAYEQYF. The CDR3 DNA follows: TGCGCCAGCAGCCAAGGGTTCAGGGGCAGCAGCGCCGCCTACGAGCAGTACTTC.

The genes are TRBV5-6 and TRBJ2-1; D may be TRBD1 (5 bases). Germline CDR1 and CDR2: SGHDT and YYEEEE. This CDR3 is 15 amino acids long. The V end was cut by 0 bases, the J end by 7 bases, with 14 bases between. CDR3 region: CASSLGWRQTNEQFF. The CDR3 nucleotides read TGTGCCAGCAGCTTGGGGTGGAGACAGACGAATGAGCAGTTCTTC.

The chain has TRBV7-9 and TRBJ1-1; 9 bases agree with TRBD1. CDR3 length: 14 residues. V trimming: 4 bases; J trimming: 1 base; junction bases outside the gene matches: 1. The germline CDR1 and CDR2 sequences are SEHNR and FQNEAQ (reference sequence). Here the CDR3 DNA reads TGTGCCAGCAGCTCACAGGGGGCGAACACTGAAGCTTTCTTT. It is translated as CASSSQGANTEAFF.

The CDR3: CASSPPPRGATEAFF. DNA of the CDR3: TGTGCCAGCAGTCCCCCCCCTCGGGGGGCCACTGAAGCTTTCTTT. The chain is built from TRBV28 and TRBJ1-1; possibly TRBD1 for D (6 bases). The CDR3 is made up of 15 amino acids. From germline, CDR1 is MDHEN and CDR2 SYDVKM. Trimming removed 5 bases at V and 4 bases at J, with 17 bases between.

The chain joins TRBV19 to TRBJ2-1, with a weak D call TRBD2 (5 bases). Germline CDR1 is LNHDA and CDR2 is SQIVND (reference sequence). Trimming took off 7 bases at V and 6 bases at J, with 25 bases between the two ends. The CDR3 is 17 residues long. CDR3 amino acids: CASKWLRDTSGSNEQFF. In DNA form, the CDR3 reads TGTGCCAGTAAATGGCTCCGGGATACGAGTGGATCCAATGAGCAGTTCTTC.

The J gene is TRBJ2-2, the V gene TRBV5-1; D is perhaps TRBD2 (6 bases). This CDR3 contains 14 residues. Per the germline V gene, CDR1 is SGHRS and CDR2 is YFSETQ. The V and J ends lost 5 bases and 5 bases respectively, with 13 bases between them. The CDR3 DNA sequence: TGCGCCAGCAGTTTCGGGGGTAATACCGGGGAGCTGTTTTTT. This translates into CASSFGGNTGELFF.

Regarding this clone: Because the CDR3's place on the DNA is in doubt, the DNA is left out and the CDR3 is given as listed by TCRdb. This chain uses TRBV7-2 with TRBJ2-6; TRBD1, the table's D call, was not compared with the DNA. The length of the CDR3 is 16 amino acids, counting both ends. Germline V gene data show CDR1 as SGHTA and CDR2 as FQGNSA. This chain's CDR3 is CASSLTWGLGANVLTF.

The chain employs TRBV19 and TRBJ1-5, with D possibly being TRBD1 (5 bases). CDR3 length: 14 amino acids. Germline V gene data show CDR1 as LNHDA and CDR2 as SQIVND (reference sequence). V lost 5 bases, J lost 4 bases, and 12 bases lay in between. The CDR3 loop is CASSQGQENQPQHF. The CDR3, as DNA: TGTGCCAGTAGTCAGGGCCAGGAAAATCAGCCCCAGCATTTT.

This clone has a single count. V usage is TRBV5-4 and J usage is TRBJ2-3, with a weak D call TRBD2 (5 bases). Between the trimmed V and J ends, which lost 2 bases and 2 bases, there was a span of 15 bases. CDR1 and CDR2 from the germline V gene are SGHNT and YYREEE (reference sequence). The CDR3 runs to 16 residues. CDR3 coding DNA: TGTGCCAGCAGCTTCTCTCCCGGGGTCCTCACAGATACGCAGTATTTT. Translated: CASSFSPGVLTDTQYF. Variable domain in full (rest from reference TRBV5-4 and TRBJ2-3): ETGVTQSPTHLIKTRGQQVTLRCSSQSGHNTVSWYQQALGQGPQFIFQYYREEENGRGNFPPRFSGLQFPNYSSELNVNALELDDSALYLCASSFSPGVLTDTQYFGPGTRLTVL.

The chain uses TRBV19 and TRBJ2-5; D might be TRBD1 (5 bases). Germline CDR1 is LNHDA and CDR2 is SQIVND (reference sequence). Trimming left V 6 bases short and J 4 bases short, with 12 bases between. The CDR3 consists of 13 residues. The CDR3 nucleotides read TGTGCCAGTAGCCAGGGCAGGGCAGAGACCCAGTACTTC. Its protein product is CASSQGRAETQYF.